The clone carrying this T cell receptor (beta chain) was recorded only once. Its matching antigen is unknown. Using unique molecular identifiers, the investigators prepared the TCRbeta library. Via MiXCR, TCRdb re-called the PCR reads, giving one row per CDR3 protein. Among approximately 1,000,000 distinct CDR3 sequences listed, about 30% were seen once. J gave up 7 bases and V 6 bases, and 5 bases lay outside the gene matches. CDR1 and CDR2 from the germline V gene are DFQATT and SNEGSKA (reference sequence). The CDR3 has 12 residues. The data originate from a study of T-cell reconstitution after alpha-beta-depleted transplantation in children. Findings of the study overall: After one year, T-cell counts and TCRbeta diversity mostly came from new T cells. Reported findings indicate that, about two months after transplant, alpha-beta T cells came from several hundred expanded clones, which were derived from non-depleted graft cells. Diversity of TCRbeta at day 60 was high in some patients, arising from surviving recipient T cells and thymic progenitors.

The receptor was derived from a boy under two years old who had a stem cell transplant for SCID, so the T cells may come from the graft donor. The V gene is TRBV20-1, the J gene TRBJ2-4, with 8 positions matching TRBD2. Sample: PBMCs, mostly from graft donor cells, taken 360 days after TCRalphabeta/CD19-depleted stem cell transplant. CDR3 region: CSAPREGNIQYF. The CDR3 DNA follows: TGCAGTGCCCCCCGGGAGGGGAACATTCAGTACTTC.